The clone carrying this T cell receptor (beta chain) was seen at least ten times. The antigen is not known. This CDR3 has 14 amino acids. Trimming pared 5 bases from V and 8 bases from J, leaving 18 bases between. Noted time point: persistent/refractory GD, antithyroid drugs over 5 years with positive TRAb. The TCR library was made from RNA that had been extracted from PBMCs in TRIzol. Diagnosis followed American Thyroid Association guidelines for Graves' disease. To make TCR beta libraries, researchers used iRepertoire HTBI primers and Arm-PCR of CDR3 regions. TCRdb called the multiplex PCR reads again in MiXCR, with one record for every CDR3 protein. The table records approximately 400,000 distinct CDR3 sequences, around 23% of them present only once. This entry belongs to a study of regulatory T cells in long-lasting Graves disease. Broader study findings: It is possible that accuracy was reduced by the small size of the sample.

The clonotype originates from a woman between 40 and 55 years old with Graves disease. The source material was peripheral blood mononuclear cells (PBMCs), sampled when the disease was refractory, from a patient treated with antithyroid drugs. The V gene is TRBV12-3 or TRBV12-4, the J gene TRBJ1-2; D remains unclear. The DNA for the CDR3 is TGTGCCAGCAGTCCGAGACGGAGAGTCTTGGGCTACACCTTC. It is translated as CASSPRRRVLGYTF.